This paragraph reports one T cell receptor (beta chain). Its antigen is still unknown. Researchers generated TCR beta cDNA from about 450 ng of total RNA, relying on a constant-region primer. Three nested multiplex PCR rounds, a slightly modified ARM-PCR method, built the TCR beta libraries. MiXCR, run by TCRdb on the multiplex PCR reads, gives a single entry per CDR3 protein. The repertoire has about 320,000 distinct CDR3 sequences, approximately 60% of them found once; the top ten carry roughly 8.9%. This sample was included in a study of tumor-infiltrating lymphocytes in primary liver carcinoma. The overall study: Primary liver carcinoma, confirmed by histopathology, was surgically resected.

Study-wide points: The use of bulk unsorted samples meant that CD4+ and CD8+ repertoires were not compared. Tumors and blood were compared for top-250-clone fraction, and tumors had the significantly higher value (p = 0.039).

Unsorted whole blood yielded the blood RNA, and germline DNA was also extracted. The sequence was collected from a man aged 35-49 years with primary liver carcinoma and hepatitis B virus infection. The sequenced sample consisted of peripheral blood.

DNA of the CDR3: TGTGCCAGCAGCCCTACCCAGGCGGGGCAGTTCTTC. Its translation: CASSPTQAGQFF. The chain couples TRBV21-1 to TRBJ2-1; TRBD2 is the table's D call, not checked against the DNA. TRBV21-1 is tagged as a pseudogene. The CDR3 has 12 amino acids.